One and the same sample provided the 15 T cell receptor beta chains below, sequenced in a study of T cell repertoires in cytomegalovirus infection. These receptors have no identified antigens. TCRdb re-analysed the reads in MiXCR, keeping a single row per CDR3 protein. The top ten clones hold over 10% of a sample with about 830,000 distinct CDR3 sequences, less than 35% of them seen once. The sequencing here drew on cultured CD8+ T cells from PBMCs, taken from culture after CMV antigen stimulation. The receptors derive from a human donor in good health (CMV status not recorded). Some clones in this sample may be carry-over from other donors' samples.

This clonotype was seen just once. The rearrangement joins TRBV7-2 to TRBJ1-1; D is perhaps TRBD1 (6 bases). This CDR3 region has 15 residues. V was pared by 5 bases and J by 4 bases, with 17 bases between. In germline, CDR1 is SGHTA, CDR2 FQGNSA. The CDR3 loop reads CASSHRGGGGTEAFF. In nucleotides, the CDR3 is TGTGCCAGCAGCCACCGCGGGGGCGGTGGCACTGAAGCTTTCTTT. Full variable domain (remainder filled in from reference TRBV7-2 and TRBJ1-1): GAGVSQSPSNKVTEKGKDVELRCDPISGHTALYWYRQSLGQGLEFLIYFQGNSAPDKSGLPSDRFSAERTGGSVSTLTIQRTQQEDSAVYLCASSHRGGGGTEAFFGQGTRLTVV.

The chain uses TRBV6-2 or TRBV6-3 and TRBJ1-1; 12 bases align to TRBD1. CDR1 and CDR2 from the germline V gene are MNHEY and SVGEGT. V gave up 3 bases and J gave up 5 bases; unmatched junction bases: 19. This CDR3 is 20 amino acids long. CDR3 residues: CASSYLSHFGTGGPATEAFF. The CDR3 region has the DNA TGTGCCAGCAGTTATCTCTCTCATTTCGGGACAGGGGGCCCGGCGACTGAAGCTTTCTTT.

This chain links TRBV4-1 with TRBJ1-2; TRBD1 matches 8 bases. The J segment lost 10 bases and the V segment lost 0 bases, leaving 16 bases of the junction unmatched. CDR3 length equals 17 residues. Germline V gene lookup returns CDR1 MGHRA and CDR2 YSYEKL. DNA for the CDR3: TGCGCCAGCAGCCAAGACTGGACAGGGAGGGTTGGTCGTCTCTACACCTTC. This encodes CASSQDWTGRVGRLYTF.

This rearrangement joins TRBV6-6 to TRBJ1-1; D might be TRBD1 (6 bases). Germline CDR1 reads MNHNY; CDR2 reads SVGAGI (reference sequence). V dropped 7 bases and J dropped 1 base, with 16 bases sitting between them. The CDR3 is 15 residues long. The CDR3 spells CASNPTGYSNTEAFF. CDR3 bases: TGTGCCAGCAATCCGACAGGCTACTCGAACACTGAAGCTTTCTTT.

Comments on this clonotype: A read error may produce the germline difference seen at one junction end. The CDR3 nucleotides are TGTGCCAGCAGCCACACTCAAGACAGGGCTGACTATGACTACACCTTC. This translates into CASSHTQDRADYDYTF. The J gene is TRBJ1-2, the V gene TRBV4-2, with 7 bases identical to TRBD1. Germline V gene sequence: CDR1 LGHNA, CDR2 YNFKEQ. The CDR3 extends over 16 amino acids.

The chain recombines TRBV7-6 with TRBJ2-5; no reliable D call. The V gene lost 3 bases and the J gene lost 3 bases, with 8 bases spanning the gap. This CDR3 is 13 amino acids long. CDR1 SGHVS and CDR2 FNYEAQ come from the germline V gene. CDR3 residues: CASSFPSEETQYF. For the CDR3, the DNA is TGTGCCAGCAGCTTCCCAAGTGAAGAGACCCAGTACTTC.

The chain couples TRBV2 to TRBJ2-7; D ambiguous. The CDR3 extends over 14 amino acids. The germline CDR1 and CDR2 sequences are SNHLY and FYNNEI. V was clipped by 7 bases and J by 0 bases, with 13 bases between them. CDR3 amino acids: CASMPTHSSYEQYF. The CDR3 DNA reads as TGTGCCAGCATGCCGACACACAGCTCCTACGAGCAGTACTTC.

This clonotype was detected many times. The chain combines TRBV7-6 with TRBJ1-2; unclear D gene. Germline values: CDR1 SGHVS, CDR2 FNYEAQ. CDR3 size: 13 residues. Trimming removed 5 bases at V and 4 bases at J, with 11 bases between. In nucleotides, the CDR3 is TGTGCCAGCAGCCTAGGGTCTGGCTATGGCTACACCTTC. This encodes CASSLGSGYGYTF.

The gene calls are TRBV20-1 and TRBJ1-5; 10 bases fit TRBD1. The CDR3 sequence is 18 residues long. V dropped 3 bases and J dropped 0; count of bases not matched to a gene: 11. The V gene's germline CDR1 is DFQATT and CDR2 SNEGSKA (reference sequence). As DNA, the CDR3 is TGCAGTGCTAGTCTCGGGGACAGGGGCTTCAATAGCAATCAGCCCCAGCATTTT. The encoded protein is CSASLGDRGFNSNQPQHF.

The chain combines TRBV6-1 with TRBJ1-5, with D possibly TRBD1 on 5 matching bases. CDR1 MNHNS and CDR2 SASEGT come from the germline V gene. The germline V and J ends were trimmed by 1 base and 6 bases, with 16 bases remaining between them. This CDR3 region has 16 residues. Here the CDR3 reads CASSEDAVTGGQPQHF. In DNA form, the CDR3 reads TGTGCCAGCAGTGAAGATGCAGTGACGGGGGGTCAGCCCCAGCATTTT.

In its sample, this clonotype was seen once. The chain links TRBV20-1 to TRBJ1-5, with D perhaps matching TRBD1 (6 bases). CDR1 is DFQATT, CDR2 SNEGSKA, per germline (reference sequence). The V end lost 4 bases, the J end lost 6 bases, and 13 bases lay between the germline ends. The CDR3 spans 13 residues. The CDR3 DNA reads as TGCAGTGCTAAGGCGGGGGCTAGTCAGCCCCAGCATTTT. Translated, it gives CSAKAGASQPQHF.

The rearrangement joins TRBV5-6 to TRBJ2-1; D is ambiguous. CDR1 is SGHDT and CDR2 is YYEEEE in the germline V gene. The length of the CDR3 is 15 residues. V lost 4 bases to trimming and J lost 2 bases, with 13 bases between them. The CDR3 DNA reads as TGTGCCAGCAGCCACGTTGGGTCCGCCTACAATGAGCAGTTCTTC. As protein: CASSHVGSAYNEQFF.

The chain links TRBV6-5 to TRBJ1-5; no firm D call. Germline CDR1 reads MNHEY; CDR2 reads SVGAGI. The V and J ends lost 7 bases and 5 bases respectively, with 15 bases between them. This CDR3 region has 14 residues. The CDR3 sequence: CASTPRSLYQPQHF. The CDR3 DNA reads TGTGCCAGCACACCCCGCAGCCTTTATCAGCCCCAGCATTTT.

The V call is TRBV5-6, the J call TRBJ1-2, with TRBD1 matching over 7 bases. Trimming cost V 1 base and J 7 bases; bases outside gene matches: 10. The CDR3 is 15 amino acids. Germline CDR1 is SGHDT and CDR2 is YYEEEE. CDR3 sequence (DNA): TGTGCCAGCAGCTTGCAGACAGGGACATGGTTTGGCTACACCTTC. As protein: CASSLQTGTWFGYTF.

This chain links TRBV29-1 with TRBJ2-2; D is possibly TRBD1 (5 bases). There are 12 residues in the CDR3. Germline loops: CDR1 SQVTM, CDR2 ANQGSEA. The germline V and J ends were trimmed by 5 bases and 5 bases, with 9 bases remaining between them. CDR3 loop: CSVLKGTGELFF. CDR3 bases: TGCAGCGTTTTGAAGGGGACCGGGGAGCTGTTTTTT.